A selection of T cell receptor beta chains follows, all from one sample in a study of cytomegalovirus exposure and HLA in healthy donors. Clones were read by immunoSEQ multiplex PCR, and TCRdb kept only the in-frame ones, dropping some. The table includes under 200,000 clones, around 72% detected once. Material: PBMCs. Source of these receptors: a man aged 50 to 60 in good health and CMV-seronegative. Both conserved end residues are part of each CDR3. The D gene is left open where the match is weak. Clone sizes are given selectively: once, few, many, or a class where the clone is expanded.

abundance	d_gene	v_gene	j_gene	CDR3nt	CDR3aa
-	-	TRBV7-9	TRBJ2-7	TGTGCCAGCAGTCCCGCCATCGGGAACTACGAGCAGTACTTC	CASSPAIGNYEQYF
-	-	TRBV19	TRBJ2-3	TGTGCCAGTAGTATGAACCACGGGGCAGATACGCAGTATTTT	CASSMNHGADTQYF
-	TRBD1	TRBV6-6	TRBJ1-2	TGTGCCAGCAGTACCTGGCAGGGGGTGGGCTATGGCTACACCTTC	CASSTWQGVGYGYTF
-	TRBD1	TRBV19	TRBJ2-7	TGTGCCAGTAGTACCACAGGGGGCGCTTCCTACGAGCAGTACTTC	CASSTTGGASYEQYF
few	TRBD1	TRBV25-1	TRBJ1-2	TGTGCCAGCAGTGAACAAGGGACAGAACGCGGCTACACCTTC	CASSEQGTERGYTF
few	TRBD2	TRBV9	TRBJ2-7	TGTGCCAGCAGCCCCCGACTAGCGGGGGCCCCCGAGCAGTACTTC	CASSPRLAGAPEQYF
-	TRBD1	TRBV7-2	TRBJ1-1	TGTGCCAGCAGCCCACAACTTATACAGGGGCCGAACACTGAAGCTTTCTTT	CASSPQLIQGPNTEAFF
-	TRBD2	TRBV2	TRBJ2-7	TGTGCCAGCGGGAGGGGACTGCTCTCGGACGAGCAGTACTTC	CASGRGLLSDEQYF
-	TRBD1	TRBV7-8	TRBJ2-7	TGTGCCAGCAGCTTAGTATTTTTTGGGAGGGACAGGGGCTCCTACGAGCAGTACTTC	CASSLVFFGRDRGSYEQYF
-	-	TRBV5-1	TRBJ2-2	TGCGCCAGCGTCGATTTGGGGAAGGGAGCGGCCGGGGAGCTGTTTTTT	CASVDLGKGAAGELFF
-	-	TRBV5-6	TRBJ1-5	TGTGCCAGCAGCCGAGGACTAGAGAATCAGCCCCAGCATTTT	CASSRGLENQPQHF
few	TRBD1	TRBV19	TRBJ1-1	TGTGCCAGTAGCAAAAGGGACAGGGTTGAAGCTTTCTTT	CASSKRDRVEAFF
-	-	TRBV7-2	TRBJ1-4	TGTGCCAGCAGCTTCCAACCCCCGGGCCAGGGTTGGGAAAAACTGTTTTTT	CASSFQPPGQGWEKLFF
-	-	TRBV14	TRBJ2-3	TGTGCCAGCAGCCAAGCGTCGACTCGTTTGCAGTATTTT	CASSQASTRLQYF
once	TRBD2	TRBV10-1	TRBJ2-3	TGCGCCAGCAGTGGGGGACTAGCGGGGGGAACAGATACGCAGTATTTT	CASSGGLAGGTDTQYF
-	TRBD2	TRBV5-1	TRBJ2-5	TGCGCCAGCAGCTTTCTAGCGGGTCAGGAGACCCAGTACTTC	CASSFLAGQETQYF
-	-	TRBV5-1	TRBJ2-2	TGCGCCAGCAGCAAATCTCAGGGATGGACCGGGGAGCTGTTTTTT	CASSKSQGWTGELFF
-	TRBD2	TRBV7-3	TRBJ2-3	TGTGCCAGCAGCCCTAGCGGGGGACTCACAGATACGCAGTATTTT	CASSPSGGLTDTQYF
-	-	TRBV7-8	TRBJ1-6	TGTGCCAGCAGCTATGGACAGCGAAGTAATTCACCCCTCCACTTT	CASSYGQRSNSPLHF
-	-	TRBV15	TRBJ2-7	TGTGCCACCAGCAGGGATCAACAGGGATCCTACGAGCAGTACTTC	CATSRDQQGSYEQYF
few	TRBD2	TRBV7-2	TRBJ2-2	TGTGCCAGCAGCTTACGTCCTAGCGGGGGGCCCAACACCGGGGAGCTGTTTTTT	CASSLRPSGGPNTGELFF
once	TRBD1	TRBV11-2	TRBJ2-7	TGTGCCAGCAGCCGAGGACAGGGGGCTACCGAGCAGTACTTC	CASSRGQGATEQYF
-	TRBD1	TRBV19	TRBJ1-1	TGTGCCAGTAGTGAGGACAGGGCGAGGAACACTGAAGCTTTCTTT	CASSEDRARNTEAFF
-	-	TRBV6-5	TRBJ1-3	TGTGCCAGCAGCGGACAGCGAGACTCTGGAAACACCATATATTTT	CASSGQRDSGNTIYF
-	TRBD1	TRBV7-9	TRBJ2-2	TGTGCCAGCAGCTTAGTAGGGCTCGGACAGGCCAACACCGGGGAGCTGTTTTTT	CASSLVGLGQANTGELFF
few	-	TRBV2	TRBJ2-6	TGTGCCAGTACAGGGTTGAACGGGGCCAACGTCCTGACTTTC	CASTGLNGANVLTF
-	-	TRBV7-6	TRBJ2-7	TGTGCCAGCAGCCCGCGACAGGCATATGAGCAGTACTTC	CASSPRQAYEQYF
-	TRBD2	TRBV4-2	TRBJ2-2	TGTGCCAGCAGCCTTAGCGGGGGGGCCGTCGGGGAGCTGTTTTTT	CASSLSGGAVGELFF
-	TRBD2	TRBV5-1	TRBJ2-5	TGCGCCAGCAGCTGGGCCCCTAGCGGGGGGGCACGGGAGACCCAGTACTTC	CASSWAPSGGARETQYF
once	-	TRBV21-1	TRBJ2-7	TGTGCCAGCAGCGTTTTGGGGACAGGGGTGGGCGAGCAGTACTTC	CASSVLGTGVGEQYF
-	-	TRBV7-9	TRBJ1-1	TGTGCCAGCAGCTTAGGTAGGACAGCGAGGAACACTGAAGCTTTCTTT	CASSLGRTARNTEAFF
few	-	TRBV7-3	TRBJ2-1	TGTGCCAGCAGCTCCCTGAACGCCCAGGGGAATGAGCAGTTCTTC	CASSSLNAQGNEQFF
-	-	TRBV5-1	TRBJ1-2	TGCGCCAGCAGCCAGGACAGCCGCTATGGCTACACCTTC	CASSQDSRYGYTF
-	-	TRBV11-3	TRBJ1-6	TGTGCCAGCAGCTTTGACAGAAATTCACCCCTCCACTTT	CASSFDRNSPLHF
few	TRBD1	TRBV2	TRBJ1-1	TGTGCCAGCAGTCCCCAGGGGACAGGGATTCGCAGCACTGAAGCTTTCTTT	CASSPQGTGIRSTEAFF
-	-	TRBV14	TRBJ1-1	TGTGCCAGCAGGGTTTCAGGGGTGACTGAAGCTTTCTTT	CASRVSGVTEAFF
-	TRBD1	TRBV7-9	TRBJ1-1	TGTGCCAGCAGCTTTGGGGACCCAGGGGGCACTGAAGCTTTCTTT	CASSFGDPGGTEAFF
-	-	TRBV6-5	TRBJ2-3	TGTGCCAGCAGTCACAGGGCGGGGGGCACAGATACGCAGTATTTT	CASSHRAGGTDTQYF
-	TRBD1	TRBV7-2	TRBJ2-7	TGTGCCAGCAGCTTAGGGCCGGGACAGACCTACGAGCAGTACTTC	CASSLGPGQTYEQYF
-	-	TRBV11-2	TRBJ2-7	TGTGCCAGCTCCGGTGCCAGGTTTCCCTACGAGCAGTACTTC	CASSGARFPYEQYF
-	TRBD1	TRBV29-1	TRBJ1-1	TGCAGCGAGAGGGGGCCGAGGACTGAAGCTTTCTTT	CSERGPRTEAFF
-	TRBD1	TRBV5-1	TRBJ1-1	TGCGCCAGCAGCGTGGACAGGGGTGATTTTGAAGCTTTCTTT	CASSVDRGDFEAFF
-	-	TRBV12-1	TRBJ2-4	TGTGCCAGCAGCTTTGAGGTAGCGGGGGGGCGGAGGGCCAAAAACATTCAGTACTTC	CASSFEVAGGRRAKNIQYF
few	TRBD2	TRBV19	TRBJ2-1	TGTGCCAGTAGTATGGGGACTAGCGACTACAATGAGCAGTTCTTC	CASSMGTSDYNEQFF
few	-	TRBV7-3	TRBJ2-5	TGTGCCAGCAGCCCGGCAAGGGGAGAGACCCAGTACTTC	CASSPARGETQYF
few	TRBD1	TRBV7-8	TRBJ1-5	TGTGCCAGCAGCCTCCAGCCCCAAGGACAGGGAGGCAATCAGCCCCAGCATTTT	CASSLQPQGQGGNQPQHF
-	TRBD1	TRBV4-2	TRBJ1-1	TGTGCCAGCAGCCAAGACCGGGCGAGGACAGGGAACACTGAAGCTTTCTTT	CASSQDRARTGNTEAFF
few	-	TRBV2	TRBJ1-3	TGTGCCAGCAGTGTAAGACAGTCCCTTACTGGAAACACCATATATTTT	CASSVRQSLTGNTIYF
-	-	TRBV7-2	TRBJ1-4	TGTGCCAGCAGCTTAGCGCAGGGGACTAATGAAAAACTGTTTTTT	CASSLAQGTNEKLFF
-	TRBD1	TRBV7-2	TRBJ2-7	TGTGCCAGCAGCCCTGGGACAGCTCCCTACGAGCAGTACTTC	CASSPGTAPYEQYF
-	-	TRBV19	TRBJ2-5	TGTGCCAGTAGTATAGAGGGCGGAGGTGAGACCCAGTACTTC	CASSIEGGGETQYF
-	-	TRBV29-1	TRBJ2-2	TGCAGCGTGCGCGGACAGTCCGGGGAGCTGTTTTTT	CSVRGQSGELFF
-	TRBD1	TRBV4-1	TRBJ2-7	TGCGCCAGCAGCCAGCACAGGGGGCTGAACGAGCAGTACTTC	CASSQHRGLNEQYF
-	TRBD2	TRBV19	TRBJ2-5	TGTGCCAGTAGTCCGGAGACTAGCGGGATCGAAGAGACCCAGTACTTC	CASSPETSGIEETQYF